This TCR beta chain was captured by sequencing in a study of blood T cell repertoires in COVID-19. Whole-study context: T cells, B-cell-depleted T cells, or PBMCs supplied cDNA or gDNA.

Original processing notes: Reference gene primer amplification in the assay estimated nucleated cell counts. TCRdb's table, derived via immunoSEQ multiplex PCR, lists solely in-frame clones and lacks some. Clone size and V and J calls were adopted from that table, with D and trimming inferred from the DNA. The table includes under 350,000 clones, around 86% detected once. CDR1 and CDR2 (germline): SEHNR, FQNEAQ (reference sequence). Trimming shortened V by 6 bases and J by 5 bases, and 10 bases separated the two germline ends. CDR3 length: 13 residues. Sample: peripheral blood. This receptor was taken from a human donor in a cohort sampled during active COVID-19. The chain couples TRBV7-9 to TRBJ2-2; D perhaps matches TRBD1 (6 bases). CDR3 bases: TGTGCCAGCAGATTCGGACAGACCGGGGAGCTGTTTTTT. Protein product: CASRFGQTGELFF.